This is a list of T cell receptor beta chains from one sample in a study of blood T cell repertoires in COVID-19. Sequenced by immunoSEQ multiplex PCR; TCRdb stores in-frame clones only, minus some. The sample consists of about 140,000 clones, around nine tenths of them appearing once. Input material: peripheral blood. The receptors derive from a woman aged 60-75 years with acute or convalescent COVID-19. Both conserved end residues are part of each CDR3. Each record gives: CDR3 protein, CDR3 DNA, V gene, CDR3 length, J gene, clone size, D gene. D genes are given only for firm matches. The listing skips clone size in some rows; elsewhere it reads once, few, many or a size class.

CASSPRGQNYGYTF,TGTGCCAGCAGCCCCCGCGGACAGAACTATGGCTACACCTTC,TRBV4-2,14,TRBJ1-2,-,-
CASSERGAISNQPQHF,TGTGCCAGTAGTGAACGGGGAGCTATAAGCAATCAGCCCCAGCATTTT,TRBV19,16,TRBJ1-5,once,-
CASSGTGTGRNTIYF,TGTGCCAGCTCAGGGACCGGGACAGGGAGGAACACCATATATTTT,TRBV18,15,TRBJ1-3,-,TRBD1
CASRMKTSGGYYEQYF,TGTGCCAGCAGAATGAAGACTAGCGGGGGCTACTACGAGCAGTACTTC,TRBV2,16,TRBJ2-7,few,TRBD2
CASSLVAPWEQYF,TGTGCCAGCAGTTTAGTAGCACCTTGGGAGCAGTACTTC,TRBV12-3/TRBV12-4,13,TRBJ2-7,-,-
CASSTPGDGYTF,TGTGCCAGTAGTACACCAGGGGATGGCTACACCTTC,TRBV19,12,TRBJ1-2,-,-
CASPDSGGPHNQPQHF,TGTGCCAGTCCGGACTCAGGGGGCCCCCACAATCAGCCCCAGCATTTT,TRBV5-3,16,TRBJ1-5,-,TRBD1
CASSLDPAGDRSYEQYF,TGTGCCAGCAGCTTAGATCCCGCGGGGGACAGGAGCTACGAGCAGTACTTC,TRBV7-8,17,TRBJ2-7,-,-
CASSAGQLSGNTIYF,TGTGCCAGCAGCGCGGGACAGCTCTCTGGAAACACCATATATTTT,TRBV9,15,TRBJ1-3,-,TRBD1
CASSSFTGSNQPQHF,TGTGCCAGCAGTTCTTTCACAGGTAGCAATCAGCCCCAGCATTTT,TRBV27,15,TRBJ1-5,-,-
CASSPQTGSPYEQYF,TGTGCCAGCAGCCCCCAGACAGGGAGTCCCTACGAGCAGTACTTC,TRBV7-2,15,TRBJ2-7,-,TRBD1
CASSSFFSGGEETQYF,TGTGCCAGCAGCTCTTTTTTTAGCGGGGGTGAAGAGACCCAGTACTTC,TRBV13,16,TRBJ2-5,-,TRBD2
CASRPGGSGNTIYF,TGTGCCAGCAGGCCAGGGGGTTCTGGAAACACCATATATTTT,TRBV7-2,14,TRBJ1-3,few,TRBD1
CASSPDRLNTEAFF,TGTGCCAGCAGCCCCGACAGACTGAACACTGAAGCTTTCTTT,TRBV7-2,14,TRBJ1-1,-,-
CASSWGPETQYF,TGTGCCAGCAGTTGGGGCCCAGAGACCCAGTACTTC,TRBV12-3/TRBV12-4,12,TRBJ2-5,-,-
CASSLSSGEYNEQFF,TGCGCCAGCAGCTTGTCTAGCGGGGAATACAATGAGCAGTTCTTC,TRBV5-1,15,TRBJ2-1,-,TRBD2
CAWSVQLGGQNTGELFF,TGTGCCTGGAGTGTACAGCTCGGGGGGCAGAACACCGGGGAGCTGTTTTTT,TRBV30,17,TRBJ2-2,once,-
CASSKDRFYGYTF,TGTGCCAGCAGTAAGGACAGGTTCTATGGCTACACCTTC,TRBV6-5,13,TRBJ1-2,few,TRBD1
CASSLALSGANVLTF,TGTGCCAGCAGCTTAGCCCTCTCTGGGGCCAACGTCCTGACTTTC,TRBV7-9,15,TRBJ2-6,few,-
CASSLDYGELFF,TGTGCCAGCAGCTTAGACTACGGGGAGCTGTTTTTT,TRBV7-9,12,TRBJ2-2,once,-
CASSQDRQGREAFF,TGCGCCAGCAGCCAAGATCGCCAGGGGCGTGAAGCTTTCTTT,TRBV4-3,14,TRBJ1-1,-,-
CASSLGLGTEIFGEQYF,TGTGCCAGCAGCTTAGGTCTGGGGACAGAAATCTTCGGCGAGCAGTACTTC,TRBV7-6,17,TRBJ2-7,-,TRBD1
CASSVSSGGYNEQFF,TGTGCCAGCAGCGTATCTAGCGGGGGCTACAATGAGCAGTTCTTC,TRBV9,15,TRBJ2-1,-,TRBD2
CSVEVGGGTETQYF,TGCAGCGTTGAGGTGGGCGGGGGGACGGAGACCCAGTACTTC,TRBV29-1,14,TRBJ2-5,-,TRBD2
CASTGGYYNSPLHF,TGTGCCAGCACAGGGGGCTACTATAATTCACCCCTCCACTTT,TRBV27,14,TRBJ1-6,-,TRBD1
CAWSRLNTEAFF,TGTGCCTGGAGTCGTCTGAACACTGAAGCTTTCTTT,TRBV30,12,TRBJ1-1,-,-
CASSSVSPDLLMTEAFF,TGTGCCAGCAGCTCCGTAAGCCCGGACTTACTAATGACTGAAGCTTTCTTT,TRBV5-5,17,TRBJ1-1,-,-
CASSSGEGYGYTF,TGTGCCAGCAGCTCAGGGGAGGGCTATGGCTACACCTTC,TRBV7-2,13,TRBJ1-2,-,-
CASRSGQGFYGYTF,TGTGCCAGCAGATCAGGACAGGGGTTCTATGGCTACACCTTC,TRBV27,14,TRBJ1-2,-,TRBD1
CASANSGGLPATEQYF,TGTGCCAGCGCGAATAGCGGGGGCCTTCCGGCTACCGAGCAGTACTTC,TRBV10-3,16,TRBJ2-7,once,TRBD2
CSVEERRVTEAFF,TGCAGCGTTGAAGAAAGACGGGTTACTGAAGCTTTCTTT,TRBV29-1,13,TRBJ1-1,-,-
CASRRDNSPLYGYTF,TGTGCCTCCCGAAGGGACAATTCCCCTCTCTATGGCTACACCTTC,TRBV5-6,15,TRBJ1-2,-,-
CASSLSGQGGTEAFF,TGTGCCAGCAGCTTGTCAGGGCAGGGAGGCACTGAAGCTTTCTTT,TRBV13,15,TRBJ1-1,-,-
CASSQDRRREKLFF,TGTGCCAGCAGCCAGGACAGGCGGCGGGAAAAACTGTTTTTT,TRBV4-2,14,TRBJ1-4,-,TRBD1
CASAGQGNSPLHF,TGTGCCAGTGCGGGACAGGGGAATTCACCCCTCCACTTT,TRBV19,13,TRBJ1-6,-,TRBD1
CASSPRTGGQPQHF,TGTGCCAGCAGTCCACGGACAGGGGGCCAGCCCCAGCATTTT,TRBV2,14,TRBJ1-5,-,TRBD1
CASREASGGAAYEQYF,TGCGCCAGCAGGGAAGCTAGCGGGGGGGCGGCCTACGAGCAGTACTTC,TRBV5-1,16,TRBJ2-7,-,TRBD2
CASSLRQGAGEQYF,TGCGCCAGCAGTCTGCGCCAGGGGGCGGGCGAGCAGTACTTC,TRBV5-1,14,TRBJ2-7,-,TRBD1
CASSPWAHRSNNSPLHF,TGTGCCAGCAGTCCTTGGGCCCACCGATCGAATAATTCACCCCTCCACTTT,TRBV6-6,17,TRBJ1-6,-,-
CASSPRLAGGLNEQFF,TGTGCCAGTAGCCCCCGGTTAGCGGGGGGGCTCAATGAGCAGTTCTTC,TRBV19,16,TRBJ2-1,-,TRBD2
CASSRALIGANEKLFF,TGTGCCAGCAGCCGTGCCCTAATCGGGGCTAATGAAAAACTGTTTTTT,TRBV3-1/TRBV3-2,16,TRBJ1-4,-,-
CASSWSGTSTDTQYF,TGTGCCAGCAGTTGGAGCGGGACTAGCACAGATACGCAGTATTTT,TRBV6-2/TRBV6-3,15,TRBJ2-3,-,TRBD2
CASSLGGGGTEAFF,TGTGCCAGCAGCCTCGGGGGGGGCGGGACTGAAGCTTTCTTT,TRBV3-1/TRBV3-2,14,TRBJ1-1,-,-
CASSLAPGQYTEAFF,TGCGCCAGCAGCTTGGCCCCGGGACAGTACACTGAAGCTTTCTTT,TRBV5-1,15,TRBJ1-1,-,TRBD1
CASSESGSNYGYTF,TGTGCCAGCAGTGAATCAGGGTCGAACTATGGCTACACCTTC,TRBV25-1,14,TRBJ1-2,few,-
CASSIQGANEKLFF,TGTGCCAGCTCTATCCAAGGGGCTAATGAAAAACTGTTTTTT,TRBV25-1,14,TRBJ1-4,-,-
CASSRGGAGYGYTF,TGTGCCAGCAGCCGAGGGGGCGCCGGGTATGGCTACACCTTC,TRBV28,14,TRBJ1-2,-,TRBD1
CASSPGDRGRQETQYF,TGTGCCAGCTCACCCGGGGACAGGGGGAGACAAGAGACCCAGTACTTC,TRBV18,16,TRBJ2-5,-,TRBD1
CATGTGVGYTF,TGTGCCACTGGGACAGGGGTTGGCTACACCTTC,TRBV19,11,TRBJ1-2,-,TRBD1
CASSLLAGGSYNEQFF,TGTGCCAGCAGTTTGTTAGCGGGGGGCTCCTACAATGAGCAGTTCTTC,TRBV7-3,16,TRBJ2-1,-,TRBD2
CAWTVNQETQYF,TGTGCCTGGACCGTAAATCAAGAGACCCAGTACTTC,TRBV30,12,TRBJ2-5,-,-
CATSLTGDGNSPLHF,TGCGCCACCAGCTTGACAGGGGACGGGAATTCACCCCTCCACTTT,TRBV4-1,15,TRBJ1-6,few,TRBD1
CASSGGSSTDTQYF,TGTGCCAGTAGTGGGGGCTCTAGCACAGATACGCAGTATTTT,TRBV19,14,TRBJ2-3,-,-
CASRDRGTYEQYF,TGTGCCAGTAGAGACAGGGGGACCTACGAGCAGTACTTC,TRBV19,13,TRBJ2-7,-,TRBD1
CASSVGTGGTEAFF,TGTGCCAGCAGCGTAGGGACAGGGGGCACTGAAGCTTTCTTT,TRBV9,14,TRBJ1-1,-,TRBD1